Given below is one TCR beta chain in context. Its antigen remains unidentified. This entry comes from a study of T cells in localized non-small cell lung cancer. Study-wide findings and caveats: Density of T cells in blood, when higher, went with longer overall survival. The study detected a median roughly 61 of the top 100 tumor clones in adjacent lung. Adjacent uninvolved lung tissue had the highest T cell clonality, exceeding tumor.

CDR1 is KGHSH, CDR2 LQKENI, per germline. The CDR3 is 14 amino acids. V lost 3 bases and J 6 bases, leaving 14 bases between the germline ends. Clones were sequenced by immunoSEQ multiplex PCR, and TCRdb holds only the in-frame ones, with some missing. The sample has about 53,000 clones, approximately 88% seen once. This receptor was obtained from a man between 35 and 75 years old with stage III lung adenocarcinoma. This chain uses TRBV18 with TRBJ1-2, with D possibly being TRBD1 (6 bases). The sample consisted of peripheral blood mononuclear cells, taken before any cancer treatment. The chain's CDR3 is CASSPGGLGDGYTF. The CDR3 DNA reads TGTGCCAGCTCACCCGGGGGGCTCGGAGATGGCTACACCTTC. The entire variable domain, with the rest obtained from reference TRBV18 and TRBJ1-2, is as follows: NAGVMQNPRHLVRRRGQEARLRCSPMKGHSHVYWYRQLPEEGLKFMVYLQKENIIDESGMPKERFSAEFPKEGPSILRIQQVVRGDSAAYFCASSPGGLGDGYTFGSGTRLTVV.